These T cell receptor beta chains were read from a single sample in a study of OX40 agonist ivuxolimab in advanced cancers. This table comes from immunoSEQ multiplex PCR, and its TCRdb copy is limited to in-frame clones, with some not included. The sample comprises 8,500 to 14,000 clones, around four fifths of which are singletons, and about 10% rests with the top ten. The specimen comprised CD4+ or CD8+ T cells sorted from blood, sampled in a trial of the OX40 agonist ivuxolimab. The receptors derive from an adult with an advanced solid tumor such as melanoma, head and neck, liver or kidney cancer. The CDR3 runs from the conserved cysteine through the conserved F or W. The D gene is left open where the match is weak. Size is omitted from some rows. Given values are once, few, many or a class for expanded clones.

size | J | V | D | CDR3 | DNA
- | TRBJ2-7 | TRBV28 | TRBD2 | CASSLWEEGGVGEQYF | TGTGCCAGCAGTTTATGGGAGGAGGGAGGGGTAGGTGAGCAGTACTTC
once | TRBJ1-1 | TRBV27 | TRBD1 | CASRPQGGTEAFF | TGTGCCAGCAGGCCGCAGGGGGGCACTGAAGCTTTCTTT
- | TRBJ1-5 | TRBV30 | TRBD1 | CAWSVRLDRVGGYSNQPQHF | TGTGCCTGGAGTGTACGATTGGACAGGGTGGGGGGTTATAGCAATCAGCCCCAGCATTTT
- | TRBJ2-7 | TRBV5-6 | - | CASSFRYAQYF | TGTGCCAGCAGCTTCCGTTACGCGCAGTACTTC
- | TRBJ2-7 | TRBV23-1 | - | CASRGVCVSDEQYF | TGCGCCAGCAGAGGGGTTTGTGTGTCGGACGAGCAGTACTTC
- | TRBJ2-1 | TRBV30 | - | CAYAEGVEQFF | TGTGCCTATGCGGAGGGGGTTGAGCAGTTCTTC
- | TRBJ1-1 | TRBV28 | - | CASSSYRGLNTEAFF | TGTGCCAGCAGTTCATACCGGGGCCTGAACACTGAAGCTTTCTTT
- | TRBJ2-7 | TRBV6-5 | - | CATEDSSYEQYF | TGTGCCACTGAGGACAGTTCCTACGAGCAGTACTTC
- | TRBJ2-7 | TRBV19 | - | CASSPGHRYEQYF | TGTGCCAGTAGTCCGGGACACAGGTACGAGCAGTACTTC
- | TRBJ2-7 | TRBV29-1 | TRBD2 | CSVGGTSGYEQYF | TGCAGCGTTGGGGGGACTAGCGGCTACGAGCAGTACTTC
- | TRBJ2-5 | TRBV7-8 | TRBD2 | CASSLDASGYQETQYF | TGTGCCAGCAGCTTAGACGCTAGCGGGTACCAAGAGACCCAGTACTTC
once | TRBJ2-3 | TRBV5-4 | TRBD1 | CASSPGQGYTDTQYF | TGTGCCAGCAGCCCGGGACAGGGCTACACAGATACGCAGTATTTT
few | TRBJ2-5 | TRBV27 | TRBD2 | CASRLAGRETQYF | TGTGCCAGCAGACTAGCGGGACGGGAGACCCAGTACTTC
- | TRBJ1-1 | TRBV29-1 | - | CSVERNREAFF | TGCAGCGTTGAACGCAACCGAGAAGCTTTCTTT
few | TRBJ2-1 | TRBV11-3 | TRBD2 | CASSLALTSGTNNEQFF | TGTGCCAGCAGCTTAGCCCTGACTAGCGGGACTAACAATGAGCAGTTCTTC
- | TRBJ2-7 | TRBV9 | TRBD1 | CASSAGDSYEQYF | TGTGCCAGCAGCGCCGGGGACAGCTACGAGCAGTACTTC
- | TRBJ1-3 | TRBV19 | - | CASSPYLDVARNTIYF | TGTGCCAGTAGTCCCTACCTGGACGTGGCTCGGAACACCATATATTTT
- | TRBJ1-5 | TRBV27 | - | CASSFSGSNQPQHF | TGTGCCAGCAGTTTTTCGGGAAGCAATCAGCCCCAGCATTTT
- | TRBJ2-1 | TRBV11-1 | - | CASSLGDGNEQFF | TGTGCCAGCAGCTTAGGAGACGGGAATGAGCAGTTCTTC
once | TRBJ2-3 | TRBV2 | - | CASSEFGGTVADTQYF | TGTGCCAGCAGTGAATTCGGCGGGACGGTCGCAGATACGCAGTATTTT
- | TRBJ2-1 | TRBV18 | TRBD1 | CASSRWDRVREQFF | TGTGCCAGCTCACGATGGGACAGGGTGCGTGAGCAGTTCTTC
- | TRBJ2-2 | TRBV11-3 | - | CASSFGLTGELFF | TGTGCCAGCAGCTTCGGTCTCACCGGGGAGCTGTTTTTT
- | TRBJ2-7 | TRBV2 | - | CASSEAVGTEQYF | TGTGCCAGCAGTGAAGCGGTCGGGACCGAGCAGTACTTC
once | TRBJ2-2 | TRBV7-6 | - | CASSTPGGVGAKELFF | TGTGCCAGCAGCACCCCCGGAGGAGTGGGGGCGAAGGAGCTGTTTTTT
once | TRBJ2-1 | TRBV13 | - | CASSSNALDEQFF | TGTGCCAGCAGCTCGAATGCCCTTGATGAGCAGTTCTTC
- | TRBJ1-6 | TRBV5-1 | - | CASSLAGNSPLHF | TGCGCCAGCAGCTTGGCCGGGAATTCACCCCTCCACTTT
- | TRBJ1-1 | TRBV4-2 | TRBD1 | CASSPRTGQGAEAFF | TGTGCCAGCAGTCCACGCACGGGACAGGGGGCTGAAGCTTTCTTT
few | TRBJ1-1 | TRBV19 | - | CASSIGRNTEAFF | TGTGCCAGTAGTATAGGCCGGAACACTGAAGCTTTCTTT
- | TRBJ2-1 | TRBV11-2 | - | CASSLGGGSYNEQFF | TGTGCCAGCAGCCTAGGGGGGGGTTCCTACAATGAGCAGTTCTTC
- | TRBJ2-5 | TRBV28 | - | CAARPPLNQETQYF | TGTGCCGCTAGGCCTCCTCTGAACCAAGAGACCCAGTACTTC
once | TRBJ2-7 | TRBV7-2 | - | CASSHREPYEQYF | TGTGCCAGCAGCCACCGGGAGCCCTACGAGCAGTACTTC
- | TRBJ2-2 | TRBV4-3 | TRBD2 | CASSLYVLAGTGELFF | TGCGCCAGCAGCCTATACGTTCTAGCGGGGACCGGGGAGCTGTTTTTT
- | TRBJ2-5 | TRBV27 | - | CASRPLGGPETQYF | TGTGCCAGCAGGCCCTTGGGGGGTCCAGAGACCCAGTACTTC
- | TRBJ2-7 | TRBV19 | TRBD2 | CASSMGTTGADEQYF | TGTGCCAGTAGTATGGGGACTACTGGGGCCGACGAGCAGTACTTC
- | TRBJ2-7 | TRBV27 | - | CASSILQGSDEQYF | TGTGCCAGCAGCATTCTACAGGGTAGCGACGAGCAGTACTTC
- | TRBJ2-5 | TRBV6-5 | - | CASSYPGPLETQYF | TGTGCCAGCAGTTACCCGGGGCCTTTAGAGACCCAGTACTTC
large | TRBJ2-5 | TRBV7-7 | - | CASSLGGRQETQYF | TGTGCTAGCAGCTTAGGGGGTAGACAAGAGACCCAGTACTTC
- | TRBJ1-5 | TRBV15 | - | CATSRSSYSNQPQHF | TGTGCCACCAGCAGAAGCTCATATAGCAATCAGCCCCAGCATTTT
- | TRBJ1-1 | TRBV11-2 | - | CASSKDGSEAFF | TGTGCCAGCAGCAAGGACGGCAGTGAAGCTTTCTTT